The 18 T cell receptor beta chains given below trace back to one sample, sequenced in a study of T cell clonality in common variable immunodeficiency. The assay was immunoSEQ multiplex PCR, and TCRdb's table has in-frame clones only and misses some. The sample gives about 39,000 clones, none seen only once, and the top ten clones hold about 1.3%. The source material was peripheral blood mononuclear cells. These receptors were obtained from a person aged 18 to 75 in good health.

This clone was seen a few times. Read coverage stops 3 residues before the CDR3 terminus; the germline J gene supplies the remainder. This chain connects TRBV5-1 to TRBJ2-7, with TRBD1 as a possible D gene (7 bases). Germline V CDR1 and CDR2: SGHRS, YFSETQ. CDR3 length: 15 amino acids. The V and J ends lost 4 bases and 4 bases respectively, with 18 bases between them. The CDR3 DNA, read in part, is TGCGCCAGCAGCGCGCGGGGTGGACAGGAATACGAG. Its translation is CASSARGGQEYE. In full, the CDR3 reads CASSARGGQEYEQYF.

This clone was recorded many times. The read ends 3 residues early relative to the CDR3; the germline J gene fills the gap. V usage is TRBV19 and J usage is TRBJ2-5; D gene unclear. The CDR3 loop spans 12 amino acids. Per germline, CDR1 LNHDA and CDR2 SQIVND (reference sequence). V was trimmed by 7 bases and J by 4 bases, leaving 10 bases between them. The part of the CDR3 DNA that was read is TGTGCCAGTATCGGTGATCGAGAGACC. As protein: CASIGDRET. Given in full, the CDR3 is CASIGDRETQYF.

In its sample, this clone was seen many times. Read sequence stops 3 residues before the CDR3 end, and the germline J gene provides the missing end. The rearrangement joins TRBV5-1 to TRBJ1-3, with D uncertain. V was trimmed by 7 bases and J by 1 base, leaving 6 bases between them. Looked up from germline, CDR1 is SGHRS and CDR2 is YFSETQ. CDR3 length: 12 amino acids. Partial CDR3 DNA: TGCGCCAGCTCGGGGTCTGGAAACACC. It specifies CASSGSGNT. The entire CDR3 is CASSGSGNTIYF. Full variable domain (rest looked up from reference TRBV5-1 and TRBJ1-3): KAGVTQTPRYLIKTRGQQVTLSCSPISGHRSVSWYQQTPGQGLQFLFEYFSETQRNKGNFPGRFSGRQFSNSRSEMNVSTLELGDSALYLCASSGSGNTIYFGEGSWLTVV.

A few counts support this clone. The read terminates 3 residues before the CDR3 end, so the remaining end is supplied by the germline J gene. This chain joins TRBV18 and TRBJ2-7; no firm D call. V shed 1 base and J shed 2 bases, with 9 bases lying between them. The V gene's germline CDR1 is KGHSH and CDR2 LQKENI. The CDR3 covers 14 residues. The CDR3 sequence is CASSPLAVAYEQYF. CDR3 DNA, as far as it was read: TGTGCCAGCTCACCACTGGCGGTTGCCTACGAG. The full variable domain, rest sourced from reference TRBV18 and TRBJ2-7, is NAGVMQNPRHLVRRRGQEARLRCSPMKGHSHVYWYRQLPEEGLKFMVYLQKENIIDESGMPKERFSAEFPKEGPSILRIQQVVRGDSAAYFCASSPLAVAYEQYFGPGTRLTVT.

This clone has at least ten counts. Read coverage stops 3 residues before the CDR3 terminus; the germline J gene supplies the remainder. The chain combines TRBV18 with TRBJ2-1; TRBD1 matches at 9 bases. The V gene's germline CDR1 is KGHSH and CDR2 LQKENI. V was clipped by 6 bases and J by 8 bases; unmatched bases: 5. CDR3 length: 13 amino acids. Partial CDR3 DNA: TGTGCCAGCTCGCGGGGACAGGGCGATGAG. Protein sequence: CASSRGQGDE. The full CDR3 protein reads CASSRGQGDEQFF.

This clone showed up many times. The missing CDR3 end, 3 residues past where the read stops, is filled in from the germline J gene. J is TRBJ2-5 and V is TRBV24-1, with D perhaps TRBD1 (5 bases). V was trimmed by 2 bases and J by 2 bases, leaving 11 bases between them. From germline, CDR1 is KGHDR and CDR2 SFDVKD. CDR3 size: 15 residues. The CDR3 loop is CATSDSMTEQETQYF. Incomplete CDR3 DNA: TGTGCCACCAGTGATTCTATGACAGAACAAGAGACC.

This clone was detected ten times or more. A read error may account for a junction end that differs from germline. The CDR3 extends 3 residues past the end of the read, so its final part is completed from the germline J gene. The V and J genes are TRBV4-2 and TRBJ2-7, with 9 bases aligning to TRBD2. CDR1 is LGHNA and CDR2 is YNFKEQ in the germline V gene. This CDR3 region has 16 residues. The CDR3 protein is CASSQEASGTTYEQYF. The sequenced CDR3 bases are TGCGCCAGCAGCCAAGAGGCTAGCGGGACTACCTACGAG.

This clone was seen repeatedly, ten times or more. With the read ending 3 residues before the CDR3 end, the germline J gene is used to fill in that end. The chain is built from TRBV7-2 and TRBJ2-7; 9 bases are a match to TRBD1. This CDR3 is built from 14 residues. V trimming: 4 bases; J trimming: 2 bases; junction bases outside the gene matches: 3. The germline V gene has CDR1 SGHTA and CDR2 FQGNSA. CDR3 DNA, as far as it was read: TGTGCCAGCAGCTCCCGGGACAGGGCCTACGAG. Translation: CASSSRDRAYE. The CDR3, in full, reads CASSSRDRAYEQYF.

This clone has a count of ten or more. The read comes to an end 3 residues before the CDR3 does, leaving the germline J gene to fill in the end. The chain is built from TRBV4-1 and TRBJ1-2, with 11 bases identical to TRBD1. Trimming cost V 0 bases and J 4 bases; bases outside gene matches: 4. The CDR3 extends over 16 amino acids. The germline V gene has CDR1 MGHRA and CDR2 YSYEKL. The CDR3 DNA, read in part, is TGCGCCAGCAGCCAAGATGGCGGGACAGGGGGCTATGGC. As protein: CASSQDGGTGGYG. The CDR3 in its entirety is CASSQDGGTGGYGYTF.

This clone has a count of ten or more. The read comes to an end 3 residues before the CDR3 does, leaving the germline J gene to fill in the end. The gene calls are TRBV9 and TRBJ2-3, with D tentatively TRBD1 (5 bases). The germline V gene has CDR1 SGDLS and CDR2 YYNGEE. V lost 2 bases and J lost 4, with 14 bases in between. This CDR3 comprises 15 residues. The CDR3 spells CASSVQGRSPDTQYF. CDR3 DNA (partial): TGTGCCAGCAGCGTCCAGGGTCGGTCTCCAGATACG.

Many counts were recorded for this clone. The read falls 3 residues short of the CDR3 end, and the missing part is taken from the germline J gene. V usage is TRBV11-3 and J usage is TRBJ2-1; D is possibly TRBD2 (6 bases). Germline V gene data show CDR1 as SGHNT and CDR2 as YENEEA. Trimming removed 1 base from V and 2 bases from J, with 9 bases in between. This CDR3 has 15 residues. This CDR3 reads CASSLVAEAYNEQFF. Incomplete CDR3 DNA: TGTGCCAGCAGCTTAGTAGCGGAGGCCTACAATGAG.

This clone was counted at least ten times. From the germline J gene comes the end of the CDR3, since the read stops 3 residues before it. The chain is built from TRBV7-2 and TRBJ2-3, with D tentatively TRBD1 or TRBD2 (5 bases each). The CDR3 length is 15 residues. V lost 5 bases to trimming and J lost 0 bases, with 12 bases between them. Germline CDR1 is SGHTA and CDR2 is FQGNSA. CDR3 region: CASSMRGVSTDTQYF. The covered CDR3 bases are TGTGCCAGCAGCATGAGGGGAGTTAGCACAGATACG.

This clone was counted ten times or more. With the read ending 3 residues before the CDR3 end, the germline J gene is used to fill in that end. The rearrangement joins TRBV7-8 to TRBJ2-1; D remains ambiguous. Trimming stripped 1 base from V and 8 bases from J, with 6 bases between. This CDR3 comprises 12 residues. Germline CDR1 reads SGHVS; CDR2 reads FQNEAQ. Partial CDR3 DNA: TGTGCCAGCAGCTTAGTTGCGGATGAG. Translating gives CASSLVADE. The whole CDR3 protein reads CASSLVADEQFF.

This clone occurred many times. The sequence runs out 3 residues before the end of the CDR3; the remainder is reconstructed from the germline J gene. The V and J genes are TRBV20-1 and TRBJ2-3; 12 nucleotides line up with TRBD2. The CDR3 extends over 18 amino acids. The J segment lost 6 bases and the V segment lost 0 bases, leaving 13 bases of the junction unmatched. Germline loops: CDR1 DFQATT, CDR2 SNEGSKA (reference sequence). CDR3 amino acids: CSARDILAGGGVLDTQYF. The covered CDR3 bases are TGCAGTGCTAGAGATATCCTAGCGGGAGGGGGGGTTTTGGATACG.

In its sample, this clone was seen many times. The read gets to within 3 residues of the CDR3 end, and the germline J gene fills in the rest. The chain uses TRBV29-1 and TRBJ2-3; 10 positions agree with TRBD2. V lost 4 bases and J lost 0; bases outside the gene matches: 4. Looked up from germline, CDR1 is SQVTM and CDR2 is ANQGSEA. The CDR3 has 15 residues. Incomplete CDR3 DNA: TGCAGCGTTGTATTACTAGCGGGAAGCACAGATACG. Encoded protein: CSVVLLAGSTDT. Given in full, the CDR3 is CSVVLLAGSTDTQYF.

In its sample, this clone was seen a few times. The read gets to within 3 residues of the CDR3 end, and the germline J gene fills in the rest. The genes are TRBV2 and TRBJ1-1; 7 bases agree with TRBD1. The CDR3 has 15 residues. Germline CDR1 is SNHLY and CDR2 is FYNNEI. V trimming: 6 bases; J trimming: 4 bases; junction bases outside the gene matches: 11. Partial CDR3 DNA: TGTGCCAGCAGGGAAAAGGGGGCCTTGGTCACTGAA. Translated: CASREKGALVTE. The CDR3 in full is CASREKGALVTEAFF. Combining the CDR3 with reference TRBV2 and TRBJ1-1 gives the whole variable domain EPEVTQTPSHQVTQMGQEVILRCVPISNHLYFYWYRQILGQKVEFLVSFYNNEISEKSEIFDDQFSVERPDGSNFTLKIRSTKLEDSAMYFCASREKGALVTEAFFGQGTRLTVV.

Many counts were recorded for this clone. From the germline J gene comes the end of the CDR3, since the read stops 3 residues before it. The rearrangement uses TRBV7-3 and TRBJ2-3; D perhaps matches TRBD2 (5 bases). This CDR3 contains 15 residues. Trimming stripped 2 bases from V and 0 bases from J, with 9 bases between. CDR1 is SGHTA and CDR2 is FQGTGA in the germline V gene. CDR3 loop: CASSLGERSTDTQYF. CDR3 bases read: TGTGCCAGCAGCTTAGGGGAGCGGAGCACAGATACG. The whole variable domain, remainder taken from reference TRBV7-3 and TRBJ2-3, is GAGVSQTPSNKVTEKGKYVELRCDPISGHTALYWYRQSLGQGPEFLIYFQGTGAADDSGLPNDRFFAVRPEGSVSTLKIQRTERGDSAVYLCASSLGERSTDTQYFGPGTRLTVL.

This clone was seen more than once but under ten times. The CDR3 goes on 3 residues after the read ends, and that part is filled in from the germline J gene. V usage is TRBV14 and J usage is TRBJ2-7, with D possibly being TRBD2 (5 bases). The germline V gene has CDR1 SGHDN and CDR2 FVKESK. This CDR3 has 17 amino acids. Trimming took off 0 bases at V and 2 bases at J, with 17 bases between the two ends. The CDR3: CASSQEHLPTRAYEQYF. CDR3 DNA (partial): TGTGCCAGCAGCCAAGAACATCTCCCTACGAGGGCCTACGAG. Together with reference TRBV14 and TRBJ2-7, the CDR3 gives the full variable domain: EAGVTQFPSHSVIEKGQTVTLRCDPISGHDNLYWYRRVMGKEIKFLLHFVKESKQDESGMPNNRFLAERTGGTYSTLKVQPAELEDSGVYFCASSQEHLPTRAYEQYFGPGTRLTVT.